The 6 T cell receptor beta chains reported below all come from one sample, sequenced in a study of cytomegalovirus exposure and HLA in healthy donors. Repertoires were generated with immunoSEQ multiplex PCR, while TCRdb's copy carries only in-frame clones and drops some. Of about 73,000 clones listed, 70% to 90% were seen once; the top ten hold 3.8%. The sequenced sample consisted of PBMCs. The source is a woman in her late teens or twenties in good health and CMV-seropositive.

The genes are TRBV28 and TRBJ2-5; D is possibly TRBD2 (6 bases). This CDR3 contains 14 residues. The germline V and J ends were trimmed by 2 bases and 4 bases, with 11 bases remaining between them. Germline V gives CDR1 MDHEN, CDR2 SYDVKM. The CDR3 DNA reads TGTGCCAGCAGTTTAGTGCGGGGCCCAGAGACCCAGTACTTC. This codes for CASSLVRGPETQYF. Complete variable domain (other parts from reference TRBV28 and TRBJ2-5): DVKVTQSSRYLVKRTGEKVFLECVQDMDHENMFWYRQDPGLGLRLIYFSYDVKMKEKGDIPEGYSVSREKKERFSLILESASTNQTSMYLCASSLVRGPETQYFGPGTRLLVL.

The chain employs TRBV30 and TRBJ2-7, with a possible D match to TRBD1 (7 bases). CDR1 GTSNPN and CDR2 SVGIG come from the germline V gene (reference sequence). Trimming shortened V by 0 bases and J by 5 bases, and 14 bases separated the two germline ends. The CDR3 is made up of 14 amino acids. In DNA form, the CDR3 reads TGTGCCTGGAGTGTACTAGGGGGCGGGGACGAGCAGTACTTC. Translating it yields CAWSVLGGGDEQYF.

Only one count was recorded for this clone. This chain connects TRBV4-3 to TRBJ2-2, with 8 bases matching TRBD2. CDR1 LGHNA and CDR2 YSLEER come from the germline V gene. The V segment lost 1 base and the J segment 6 bases; nucleotides outside the gene matches: 10. The CDR3 is 17 amino acids. CDR3 nucleotide sequence: TGCGCCAGCAGCCAAGCAACTAGCGGTTTATTTGCCGGGGAGCTGTTTTTT. Protein product: CASSQATSGLFAGELFF.

The chain carries TRBV7-9 and TRBJ2-5; 7 bases agree with TRBD1. Germline CDR1 is SEHNR and CDR2 is FQNEAQ (reference sequence). This CDR3 is built from 15 residues. Trimming at V came to 8 bases and at J to 5 bases, leaving 14 bases not matched to a gene. The CDR3 coding sequence is TGTGCCAGCTCCCTGGGACAGAGACTTCGGGAGACCCAGTACTTC. It translates to CASSLGQRLRETQYF.

The chain recombines TRBV4-2 with TRBJ1-2, with 8 bases lining up with TRBD1. CDR3 length: 18 amino acids. CDR1 is LGHNA and CDR2 is YNFKEQ in the germline V gene. The V gene end was trimmed by 0 bases and the J gene end by 4 bases; junction bases not matched to a gene: 13. CDR3 amino acids: CASSQEIGGQGRVYGYTF. The CDR3 coding sequence is TGTGCCAGCAGCCAAGAAATTGGTGGACAGGGAAGGGTCTATGGCTACACCTTC.

The rearrangement uses TRBV18 and TRBJ2-5; D ambiguous. Trimming pared 5 bases from V and 1 base from J, leaving 8 bases between. This CDR3 region has 13 residues. Germline CDR1 is KGHSH and CDR2 is LQKENI. CDR3 protein: CASSSLLQETQYF. CDR3 sequence (DNA): TGTGCCAGCTCAAGCCTCCTCCAAGAGACCCAGTACTTC. The full variable domain, rest sourced from reference TRBV18 and TRBJ2-5, is NAGVMQNPRHLVRRRGQEARLRCSPMKGHSHVYWYRQLPEEGLKFMVYLQKENIIDESGMPKERFSAEFPKEGPSILRIQQVVRGDSAAYFCASSSLLQETQYFGPGTRLLVL.